These 21 T cell receptor beta chains were sequenced from one sample in a study of blood T cell repertoires in COVID-19. Measured with immunoSEQ multiplex PCR; TCRdb has only the in-frame clones, and not every one. The repertoire consists of 300,000 to 400,000 clones, with around 89% occurring once and the leading ten covering under 5%. Sequencing was performed on peripheral blood. Every receptor here comes from a woman aged 45-60 years with active or convalescent COVID-19.

This chain connects TRBV5-1 to TRBJ2-4, with D unclear. Germline loops: CDR1 SGHRS, CDR2 YFSETQ. The ends were cut back, 2 bases at V and 3 bases at J, with 9 bases in the middle. CDR3 length: 14 amino acids. The CDR3 nucleotides read TGCGCCAGCAGCTTCAGTCACAACAAAAACATTCAGTACTTC. Protein product: CASSFSHNKNIQYF.

CDR3 in amino acids: CASTYADTDYEQYF. As DNA, the CDR3 is TGTGCCAGCACCTACGCGGACACCGACTACGAGCAGTACTTC. The chain recombines TRBV28 with TRBJ2-7; tentatively, D is TRBD1 (5 bases). The germline V gene encodes CDR1 MDHEN and CDR2 SYDVKM. The ends were cut back, 7 bases at V and 3 bases at J, with 16 bases in the middle. CDR3 size: 14 residues.

J is TRBJ2-5 and V is TRBV11-2, with D perhaps matching TRBD2 (6 bases). V lost 4 bases, J lost 1 base, and 10 bases lay in between. Germline V CDR1 and CDR2: SGHAT, FQNNGV. CDR3 size: 14 residues. The CDR3 reads CASSSPGAQETQYF. The CDR3 DNA reads TGTGCCAGCAGCTCCCCGGGAGCCCAAGAGACCCAGTACTTC. The entire variable domain, with the rest obtained from reference TRBV11-2 and TRBJ2-5, is as follows: EAGVAQSPRYKIIEKRQSVAFWCNPISGHATLYWYQQILGQGPKLLIQFQNNGVVDDSQLPKDRFSAERLKGVDSTLKIQPAKLEDSAVYLCASSSPGAQETQYFGPGTRLLVL.

This chain joins TRBV12-3 or TRBV12-4 and TRBJ2-1; no clear D gene. The CDR3 length is 12 residues. Trimming cost V 7 bases and J 8 bases, with 12 bases left between them. Here the CDR3 DNA reads TGTGCCAGCACCCTAACTTCTGATGAGCAGTTCTTC. Protein: CASTLTSDEQFF.

The chain links TRBV28 to TRBJ1-1; D remains unclear. V lost 0 bases to trimming and J lost 0 bases, with 14 bases between them. Germline lookup yields CDR1 MDHEN and CDR2 SYDVKM. The CDR3 runs 17 residues. The CDR3 DNA sequence: TGTGCCAGCAGTTTATGGAGGCAGACCTTCATGAACACTGAAGCTTTCTTT. Translation: CASSLWRQTFMNTEAFF.

The rearrangement links TRBV29-1 to TRBJ2-2, with 8 bases identical to TRBD2. Germline V gene data show CDR1 as SQVTM and CDR2 as ANQGSEA. Trimming removed 6 bases from V and 7 bases from J; junction bases left unmatched: 7. The CDR3 is 13 amino acids. CDR3 coding DNA: TGCAGCGTATCTCGGGAGGGCCGCGGGGAGCTGTTTTTT. This translates into CSVSREGRGELFF.

This clone appeared a single time. V is TRBV25-1 and J is TRBJ2-7; TRBD1 is a possible D gene (5 bases). V shed 8 bases and J shed 4 bases, with 12 bases lying between them. Germline values: CDR1 MGHDK, CDR2 SYGVNS. This CDR3 region has 12 residues. The CDR3 DNA follows: TGTGCCAGCGTCGACCAGGGTTACGAGCAGTACTTC. Its translation is CASVDQGYEQYF.

The chain has TRBV27 and TRBJ2-2, with TRBD1 matching 8 bases. The CDR3 totals 16 residues. V shed 3 bases, J shed 6 bases, and the junction held 9 bases outside the gene matches. Germline V lookup: CDR1 MNHEY, CDR2 SMNVEV (reference sequence). The CDR3 DNA reads as TGTGCCAGCAGTTTGCTTTCTGTACAGGGGGCCGGGGAGCTGTTTTTT. It specifies CASSLLSVQGAGELFF.

The V and J genes are TRBV6-5 and TRBJ2-7, with 7 bases that match TRBD1. From germline, CDR1 is MNHEY and CDR2 SVGAGI. The CDR3 is 15 residues long. The V and J ends lost 6 bases and 7 bases, in that order; junction bases with no gene match: 15. CDR3 sequence: CASRPIGQVGSEQYF. In nucleotides, the CDR3 is TGTGCCAGCAGGCCGATCGGACAGGTTGGTTCGGAGCAGTACTTC.

V gene TRBV27 combines with J gene TRBJ1-5; D is unclear. V dropped 5 bases and J dropped 3 bases, with 8 bases sitting between them. The CDR3 runs to 13 residues. Germline V gene lookup returns CDR1 MNHEY and CDR2 SMNVEV (reference sequence). CDR3 protein: CASSPGDNQPQHF. CDR3 sequence (DNA): TGTGCCAGCAGTCCGGGTGACAATCAGCCCCAGCATTTT.

The chain uses TRBV12-3 or TRBV12-4 and TRBJ1-5; D is unclear. CDR3 length: 13 residues. Trimming pared 1 base from V and 5 bases from J, leaving 6 bases between. The CDR3 loop reads CASSLGTDQPQHF. CDR3 in DNA: TGTGCCAGCAGTTTAGGTACAGATCAGCCCCAGCATTTT.

The chain carries TRBV2 and TRBJ2-1; 14 bases line up with TRBD2. Looked up from germline, CDR1 is SNHLY and CDR2 is FYNNEI. CDR3 size: 19 residues. The J segment lost 0 bases and the V segment lost 6 bases, leaving 10 bases of the junction unmatched. CDR3 region: CASSWQGLAGVSSYNEQFF. Written as DNA, the CDR3 is TGTGCCAGCAGCTGGCAGGGACTAGCGGGGGTGAGCTCCTACAATGAGCAGTTCTTC.

This chain links TRBV11-2 with TRBJ1-4; D gene unclear. Trimming took off 1 base at V and 8 bases at J, with 14 bases between the two ends. Germline lookup yields CDR1 SGHAT and CDR2 FQNNGV. There are 15 residues in the CDR3. As DNA, the CDR3 is TGTGCCAGCAGCTTAGTAGGAGGGTACGGGGAAAAACTGTTTTTT. It is translated as CASSLVGGYGEKLFF.

This clone was recorded only once. The chain couples TRBV7-8 to TRBJ1-3, with unresolved D. There are 15 residues in the CDR3. Per germline, CDR1 SGHVS and CDR2 FQNEAQ. Trimming took 1 base from V and 0 from J, leaving 7 bases between them. The CDR3 DNA sequence: TGTGCCAGCAGCTTAGTTTCTATCTCTGGAAACACCATATATTTT. Translated, it gives CASSLVSISGNTIYF.

A word on this clone: A much larger clone differs from this one at a single base, so this may be a read error. V gene TRBV7-8 combines with J gene TRBJ2-2; D call uncertain. This CDR3 contains 12 residues. Trimming cost V 1 base and J 6 bases, with 3 bases left between them. Germline CDR1 is SGHVS and CDR2 is FQNEAQ. In DNA, the CDR3 is TGTGCCAGCAGCTTAGTATCCGGGGAGCTGTTTTTT. Its translation: CASSLVSGELFF.

There are many counts of this clone. J is TRBJ1-5 and V is TRBV30, with TRBD1 as a possible D gene (5 bases). CDR1 GTSNPN and CDR2 SVGIG come from the germline V gene (reference sequence). The CDR3 is 12 residues long. The V end was cut by 2 bases, the J end by 7 bases, with 9 bases between. The CDR3 region is CAWSLPGQPQHF. In nucleotides, the CDR3 is TGTGCCTGGAGTCTTCCAGGGCAGCCCCAGCATTTT.

The V gene is TRBV2, the J gene TRBJ1-1, with 8 bases fitting TRBD1. The germline CDR1 and CDR2 sequences are SNHLY and FYNNEI. Trimming took 6 bases from V and 3 from J; bases not matched to a gene: 3. This CDR3 is 13 amino acids long. CDR3 loop: CASRAGGYTEAFF. The DNA of the CDR3 is TGTGCCAGCAGGGCAGGGGGCTACACTGAAGCTTTCTTT.

This clone has a handful of counts. The rearrangement links TRBV14 to TRBJ1-2, with TRBD1 identical over 7 bases. The CDR3 spans 13 residues. The germline V gene has CDR1 SGHDN and CDR2 FVKESK. Germline trimming cut 4 bases from V and 4 bases from J; bases unmatched to any gene: 3. The CDR3: CASSPGQSYGYTF. In DNA form, the CDR3 reads TGTGCCAGCAGCCCGGGACAGTCCTATGGCTACACCTTC. The full variable domain, in which reference TRBV14 and TRBJ1-2 provide the parts outside the CDR3, is EAGVTQFPSHSVIEKGQTVTLRCDPISGHDNLYWYRRVMGKEIKFLLHFVKESKQDESGMPNNRFLAERTGGTYSTLKVQPAELEDSGVYFCASSPGQSYGYTFGSGTRLTVV.

This clone has ten or more counts. The chain recombines TRBV10-3 with TRBJ1-5, with a possible D match to TRBD1 (6 bases). V was cut by 5 bases and J by 1 base, with 15 bases left in between. The CDR3 contains 16 residues. Germline CDR1 reads ENHRY; CDR2 reads SYGVKD. DNA of the CDR3: TGTGCCATCAGTAGGACAGCACCGATCAGCAATCAGCCCCAGCATTTT. This translates into CAISRTAPISNQPQHF.

A remark on this clone: An end of the junction does not agree with germline; a read error may underlie this. This chain uses TRBV7-7 with TRBJ2-5, with 9 bases matching TRBD2. Germline-derived CDR1 and CDR2 are SSHAT and FNYEAQ (reference sequence). The CDR3 extends over 15 amino acids. DNA for the CDR3: TGTGCTAGCAGCTTAAGCGGGGGGCCCCAAGAGACCCAGTACTTC. Amino acids: CASSLSGGPQETQYF.

The chain combines TRBV29-1 with TRBJ2-3; no firm D call. Germline values: CDR1 SQVTM, CDR2 ANQGSEA. Trimming removed 2 bases from V and 3 bases from J, with 12 bases in between. The CDR3 sequence is 14 residues long. Written as DNA, the CDR3 is TGCAGCGTTGAAAATGGCCTTCTGACAGATACGCAGTATTTT. It specifies CSVENGLLTDTQYF.